These 25 T cell receptor beta chains share one sample of origin, sequenced in a study of OX40 agonist ivuxolimab in advanced cancers. The assay was immunoSEQ multiplex PCR, and TCRdb's table has in-frame clones only and misses some. The data show around 14,000 clones, with roughly 85% seen just once and around a third held by the top ten. Sequences were derived from CD4+ or CD8+ T cells sorted from blood, sampled in a trial of the OX40 agonist ivuxolimab. All receptors come from an adult with an advanced solid tumor such as melanoma, head and neck, liver or kidney cancer.

On this clone: With a far larger clone one base away, a read error is the likely cause. This chain joins TRBV4-2 and TRBJ2-7; 11 positions agree with TRBD2. Looked up from germline, CDR1 is LGHNA and CDR2 is YNFKEQ. The CDR3 runs 16 residues. J lost 4 bases, V lost 1 base, and 6 bases had no gene match. CDR3 bases: TGTGCCAGCAGCCAAGGGACTAGCGGGCTCTTATACGAGCAGTACTTC. It specifies CASSQGTSGLLYEQYF.

The gene calls are TRBV28 and TRBJ2-6; TRBD2 aligns across 10 bases. Losses at the gene ends were 6 bases for V and 3 bases for J; bases not matched to a gene: 14. Germline-derived CDR1 and CDR2 are MDHEN and SYDVKM. CDR3 length: 19 residues. CDR3 in amino acids: CASSPGRAGGGYGANVLTF. Here the CDR3 DNA reads TGTGCCAGCAGCCCAGGGAGAGCGGGAGGGGGTTATGGGGCCAACGTCCTGACTTTC.

The sample holds a few counts of this clone. A junction end diverges from the germline sequence, so it may reflect a read error. The chain joins TRBV5-3 to TRBJ2-7; 7 bases line up with TRBD1. TRBV5-3 qualifies as an ORF whose function is uncertain. The CDR3 spans 15 residues. The CDR3, as DNA: TGTGCCAGCAGCTTTATATCGACAGGGCCCAGGGAGCAGTACTTC. It encodes CASSFISTGPREQYF.

The chain has TRBV19 and TRBJ2-1, with 7 bases lining up with TRBD2. Unmatched junction bases numbered 5, after V lost 7 bases and J lost 5 bases. The CDR3 totals 13 residues. Germline assignment: CDR1 LNHDA and CDR2 SQIVND (reference sequence). Here the CDR3 DNA reads TGTGCCAGTAAGGGTAGCGGGCACAATGAGCAGTTCTTC. Translating gives CASKGSGHNEQFF.

The gene calls are TRBV9 and TRBJ1-3; D remains unclear. This CDR3 contains 13 residues. In germline, CDR1 is SGDLS, CDR2 YYNGEE. Trimming cost V 7 bases and J 9 bases, with 17 bases left between them. The DNA of the CDR3 is TGTGCCAGCGCCGGGCGAGGGAAGGGCACCATATATTTT. It translates to CASAGRGKGTIYF.

This chain joins TRBV28 and TRBJ2-5; D uncertain. The CDR3 spans 13 residues. The germline V gene has CDR1 MDHEN and CDR2 SYDVKM. V dropped 6 bases and J dropped 3 bases, with 11 bases sitting between them. In nucleotides, the CDR3 is TGTGCCAGCAGCAGCATTCAGGAAGAGACCCAGTACTTC. Translated: CASSSIQEETQYF. The full variable domain, rest sourced from reference TRBV28 and TRBJ2-5, is DVKVTQSSRYLVKRTGEKVFLECVQDMDHENMFWYRQDPGLGLRLIYFSYDVKMKEKGDIPEGYSVSREKKERFSLILESASTNQTSMYLCASSSIQEETQYFGPGTRLLVL.

The chain uses TRBV6-1 and TRBJ1-2; 10 positions agree with TRBD1. Per germline, CDR1 MNHNS and CDR2 SASEGT. This CDR3 is 14 amino acids long. The junction had 7 bases not matched to a gene; V was cut back by 6 bases and J by 6 bases. In nucleotides, the CDR3 is TGTGCCAGCAGCGCAGGACAGGGGGGGGATGGCTACACCTTC. Amino acid sequence: CASSAGQGGDGYTF.

This clone was recorded a few times. The CDR3 DNA sequence: TGTGCCAGCAGTTTATCCGGGACAGGGAGCGGCTACACCTTC. Translating gives CASSLSGTGSGYTF. The chain recombines TRBV6-5 with TRBJ1-2, with TRBD1 matching 9 bases. The CDR3 loop spans 14 amino acids. Germline loops: CDR1 MNHEY, CDR2 SVGAGI. Germline trimming cut 4 bases from V and 8 bases from J; bases unmatched to any gene: 8.

The chain couples TRBV14 to TRBJ1-3; D gene uncertain. The CDR3 spans 17 residues. V lost 0 bases and J lost 4, with 16 bases in between. Germline V gene data show CDR1 as SGHDN and CDR2 as FVKESK. The CDR3 region is CASSQDPFPRAGNTIYF. Written as DNA, the CDR3 is TGTGCCAGCAGCCAAGACCCTTTCCCGAGGGCAGGAAACACCATATATTTT.

V is TRBV7-2 and J is TRBJ2-1; TRBD1 aligns across 9 bases. V shed 5 bases and J 2 bases; nucleotides not matched to a gene: 10. The CDR3 consists of 17 residues. Germline V gene sequence: CDR1 SGHTA, CDR2 FQGNSA. The CDR3 DNA reads TGTGCCAGCAGCCTAGTGGGGGGACAGGGCGCCTACAATGAGCAGTTCTTC. Amino acids: CASSLVGGQGAYNEQFF.

This clone was seen a single time. The chain recombines TRBV5-4 with TRBJ1-1; D not resolved. Germline lookup yields CDR1 SGHNT and CDR2 YYREEE (reference sequence). V lost 3 bases to trimming and J lost 5 bases, with 11 bases between them. The CDR3 runs 13 residues. CDR3: CASSSVTGTEAFF. The CDR3 DNA reads as TGTGCCAGCAGCTCCGTAACTGGGACTGAAGCTTTCTTT. The whole variable domain, filled in from reference TRBV5-4 and TRBJ1-1, reads ETGVTQSPTHLIKTRGQQVTLRCSSQSGHNTVSWYQQALGQGPQFIFQYYREEENGRGNFPPRFSGLQFPNYSSELNVNALELDDSALYLCASSSVTGTEAFFGQGTRLTVV.

This rearrangement joins TRBV9 to TRBJ2-2; possibly TRBD1 for D (6 bases). The CDR3 totals 14 residues. Germline CDR1 reads SGDLS; CDR2 reads YYNGEE. Trimming took 6 bases from V and 2 from J, leaving 11 bases between them. The CDR3 DNA is TGTGCCAGCATGGGACACACAAACACCGGGGAGCTGTTTTTT. This codes for CASMGHTNTGELFF. Full variable domain (outside the CDR3, taken from reference TRBV9 and TRBJ2-2): DSGVTQTPKHLITATGQRVTLRCSPRSGDLSVYWYQQSLDQGLQFLIQYYNGEERAKGNILERFSAQQFPDLHSELNLSSLELGDSALYFCASMGHTNTGELFFGEGSRLTVL.

This clone showed up just a few times. The chain carries TRBV6-1 and TRBJ2-1, with 10 bases matching TRBD2. V lost 7 bases to trimming and J lost 3 bases; unmatched junction nucleotides: 3. This CDR3 comprises 14 residues. From germline, CDR1 is MNHNS and CDR2 SASEGT. CDR3 sequence: CASIGLADYNEQFF. In nucleotides, the CDR3 is TGTGCCAGCATAGGACTAGCGGACTACAATGAGCAGTTCTTC.

The chain joins TRBV2 to TRBJ2-5; a weak D match, TRBD1 (5 bases). The germline V gene encodes CDR1 SNHLY and CDR2 FYNNEI. V was trimmed by 10 bases and J by 4 bases, leaving 7 bases between them. The CDR3 is 10 amino acids. The CDR3 region is CATQGETQYF. DNA for the CDR3: TGTGCCACCCAGGGAGAGACCCAGTACTTC.

This chain connects TRBV9 to TRBJ1-1; tentative D call: TRBD1 (5 bases). This CDR3 is 14 amino acids long. CDR1 is SGDLS, CDR2 YYNGEE, per germline. V dropped 3 bases and J dropped 8 bases, with 17 bases sitting between them. In DNA form, the CDR3 reads TGTGCCAGCAGCGGCCCCGATACAGGCCTGGAAGCTTTCTTT. It specifies CASSGPDTGLEAFF.

This clone was seen just once. The chain recombines TRBV7-9 with TRBJ2-7, with a weak D call TRBD2 (6 bases). The V end lost 2 bases, the J end lost 6 bases, and 11 bases lay between the germline ends. The germline V gene has CDR1 SEHNR and CDR2 FQNEAQ (reference sequence). This CDR3 region has 13 residues. CDR3 sequence reads: CASSLFSGGEQYF. The CDR3 DNA reads TGTGCCAGCAGCTTATTTTCCGGGGGCGAGCAGTACTTC.

This clone appeared once. The V and J genes are TRBV7-9 and TRBJ2-7, with D perhaps matching TRBD1 or TRBD2 (5 bases each). Germline CDR1 SEHNR, CDR2 FQNEAQ (reference sequence). The CDR3 consists of 13 residues. Trimming removed 5 bases at V and 4 bases at J, with 12 bases between. This CDR3 reads CASSPPGAYEQYF. CDR3 in DNA: TGTGCCAGCAGCCCCCCCGGGGCGTACGAGCAGTACTTC. The full variable domain, in which reference TRBV7-9 and TRBJ2-7 provide the parts outside the CDR3, is DTGVSQNPRHKITKRGQNVTFRCDPISEHNRLYWYRQTLGQGPEFLTYFQNEAQLEKSRLLSDRFSAERPKGSFSTLEIQRTEQGDSAMYLCASSPPGAYEQYFGPGTRLTVT.

In the case of this clone: The junction departs from germline at one end; a sequencing error may be responsible. The rearrangement links TRBV7-9 to TRBJ2-2, with 8 bases fitting TRBD2. The germline gives CDR1 SEHNR, CDR2 FQNEAQ (reference sequence). The CDR3 consists of 16 residues. The CDR3: CASSSRGGRNAGELFF. Here the CDR3 DNA reads TGTGCCAGCAGCTCACGGGGCGGGAGGAACGCCGGGGAGCTGTTTTTT.

The chain couples TRBV7-1 to TRBJ2-1, with a possible D match to TRBD1 (6 bases). TRBV7-1 is sorted into the ORF group, with uncertain function. The ends were cut back, 4 bases at V and 10 bases at J, with 14 bases in the middle. The CDR3 has 13 residues. As DNA, the CDR3 is TGTGCCAGCAGCTTCCTAGCAAGGGGGGAGCAGTTCTTC. Its translation: CASSFLARGEQFF.

This clone was detected only a few times. The V and J genes are TRBV19 and TRBJ2-2; perhaps TRBD2 as D (5 bases). Germline V lookup: CDR1 LNHDA, CDR2 SQIVND (reference sequence). The length of the CDR3 is 13 residues. V lost 5 bases and J 4 bases, leaving 8 bases between the germline ends. CDR3 nucleotide sequence: TGTGCCAGTAGTCTAGCTGCCACCGGGGAGCTGTTTTTT. Translation gives CASSLAATGELFF.

This clone came up once. This sequence joins TRBV2 and TRBJ2-1; TRBD1 is a possible D gene (8 bases). V shed 7 bases and J shed 7 bases, with 20 bases lying between them. Germline values: CDR1 SNHLY, CDR2 FYNNEI. The CDR3 loop spans 15 amino acids. In DNA, the CDR3 is TGTGCCAGCATGGGTTGGACAGGGAGGGCGAATGAGCAGTTCTTC. Protein sequence: CASMGWTGRANEQFF.

The chain employs TRBV4-1 and TRBJ1-1, with D unresolved. In germline, CDR1 is MGHRA, CDR2 YSYEKL. V was clipped by 0 bases and J by 6 bases, with 11 bases between them. This CDR3 contains 14 residues. The CDR3 loop is CASSQEAGRAEAFF. CDR3 coding DNA: TGCGCCAGCAGCCAAGAGGCCGGACGGGCTGAAGCTTTCTTT.

This clone was seen only once. The chain carries TRBV7-2 and TRBJ2-7; 11 bases map to TRBD2. This CDR3 comprises 15 residues. In germline, CDR1 is SGHTA, CDR2 FQGNSA. The trim removed 3 bases at V and 2 bases at J, leaving 3 bases unmatched. CDR3 nucleotides: TGTGCCAGCAGCTTGGGACTAGCGGAGACCTACGAGCAGTACTTC. It codes for CASSLGLAETYEQYF.

This clone occurred a few times. The gene calls are TRBV6-6 and TRBJ1-2; 7 nucleotides match TRBD1. The CDR3 loop spans 12 amino acids. Germline V gene lookup returns CDR1 MNHNY and CDR2 SVGAGI (reference sequence). V shed 6 bases and J 5 bases; nucleotides not matched to a gene: 3. The CDR3 sequence: CASRWTGYGYTF. CDR3 bases: TGTGCCAGCAGATGGACAGGATATGGCTACACCTTC.

This chain connects TRBV27 to TRBJ2-1; D may be TRBD1 or TRBD2 (5 bases each). CDR1 and CDR2 (germline): MNHEY, SMNVEV (reference sequence). Trimming removed 3 bases from V and 0 bases from J, with 9 bases in between. This CDR3 spans 15 amino acids. CDR3 protein: CASSLWGNSYNEQFF. In DNA form, the CDR3 reads TGTGCCAGCAGTTTGTGGGGGAACTCCTACAATGAGCAGTTCTTC.